The 2 T cell receptor beta chains given below trace back to one sample, sequenced in a study of T cells in localized non-small cell lung cancer. The table came from immunoSEQ multiplex PCR; TCRdb's copy has only in-frame clones and leaves some out. The table shows around 140,000 clones, with around 89% occurring only once. The input for sequencing was peripheral blood, taken before any cancer treatment. These receptors came from a female donor aged 60 or older with stage I lung adenocarcinoma.

The gene calls are TRBV28 and TRBJ2-7; D is perhaps TRBD1 (6 bases). V was shortened by 3 bases and J by 5 bases, with 14 bases between the two germline ends. This CDR3 contains 14 residues. Per germline, CDR1 MDHEN and CDR2 SYDVKM. CDR3 region: CASSLRGHHHEQYF. CDR3 in DNA: TGTGCCAGCAGTTTGAGGGGACATCACCACGAGCAGTACTTC. The variable domain in full, with the rest retrieved from reference TRBV28 and TRBJ2-7, is DVKVTQSSRYLVKRTGEKVFLECVQDMDHENMFWYRQDPGLGLRLIYFSYDVKMKEKGDIPEGYSVSREKKERFSLILESASTNQTSMYLCASSLRGHHHEQYFGPGTRLTVT.

The genes are TRBV5-5 and TRBJ1-1; the D is unclear. V lost 1 base, J lost 4 bases, and 11 bases lay in between. Germline assignment: CDR1 SGHKS and CDR2 YYEKEE (reference sequence). This CDR3 has 14 amino acids. CDR3 in DNA: TGTGCCAGCAGCTTGATTGGCGGGAGCACTGAAGCTTTCTTT. This sequence encodes CASSLIGGSTEAFF.